A selection of T cell receptor beta chains follows, all from one sample in a study of metastatic and nonmetastatic thyroid tumors. TCRdb called clones again from the PCR reads with MiXCR. Here the sample spans roughly 36,000 clones, roughly 25% being singletons. Sequencing was done on a sample of blood. These receptor sequences come from a female donor with papillary thyroid cancer or a benign thyroid nodule (not recorded which). Some clones in this sample may be carry-over from other donors' samples. Both conserved end residues are part of each CDR3. D genes are given only for firm matches. Expanded clones are given a class, and other clones once, few, many or no size at all.

. 12 TRBJ2-2 TRBV3-1 . TGTGCCATCAGGCCTGGGGCCGGGGAGTTGTTTTTT CAIRPGAGELFF
TRBD1 15 TRBJ2-3 TRBV25-1 many TGTGCCAGCAGTGAAGAGGGGGCAAGGACAGATACGCAGTATTTT CASSEEGARTDTQYF
. 14 TRBJ1-2 TRBV20-1 many TGCAGTGCTAGAGGCGACACGGGGGACACTGGCTACACCTTC CSARGDTGDTGYTF
. 11 TRBJ2-1 TRBV12-3/TRBV12-4 many TGTGCCAGCAGTTTTGACAATGAGCAGTTCTTC CASSFDNEQFF
. 15 TRBJ2-7 TRBV4-3 medium-sized TGCGCCAGCAGCCAAGAGGCTTCGAGCTCCTACGAGCAGTACTTC CASSQEASSSYEQYF
. 13 TRBJ2-1 TRBV6-1 medium-sized TGTGCCAGCAGGGGTCCTCCAAGCAATGAGCAGTTCTTC CASRGPPSNEQFF
. 14 TRBJ2-2 TRBV9 . TGTGCCAGCAGCGTAGAAGGGAACACCGTTGAGCTGTTTTTT CASSVEGNTVELFF
TRBD1 15 TRBJ1-5 TRBV5-1 . TGCGCCAGCAGCCGGGACAGGGGGAGAGGGCAGCCCCAGCATTTT CASSRDRGRGQPQHF
. 12 TRBJ2-5 TRBV30 once TGTGCCTGGAGCTTGTTCCAAGAGACACAGTACTTC CAWSLFQETQYF
. 18 TRBJ2-5 TRBV4-1 many TGCGCCAGCAGCCAAGACCCCCGCGCGGACAGGGAGGGAGAGACCCAGTACTTC CASSQDPRADREGETQYF
TRBD1 15 TRBJ2-2 TRBV6-1 medium-sized TGTGCCAGCAGTGAAGTGGCAGGGGGCACCGGGGAGCTGTTTTTT CASSEVAGGTGELFF
. 11 TRBJ2-7 TRBV7-2 . TGCGCCAGCAGACCGGATTACGAGCAGTACTTC CASRPDYEQYF
. 13 TRBJ2-7 TRBV3-1 . TGTGCCAGCACGGCCGGCAGCTCCTACGAGCAGTACTTC CASTAGSSYEQYF
TRBD2 16 TRBJ2-1 TRBV3-1 many TGTGCCAGCAGCCGCACTAGCGGGGGGGCCACGGATGAGCAGTTCTTC CASSRTSGGATDEQFF
. 14 TRBJ1-6 TRBV6-1 . TGTGCCAGCGGCATGTCGCCCTATAATTCACCCCTCCACTTT CASGMSPYNSPLHF
. 14 TRBJ2-7 TRBV20-1 many TGCAGTGCTAGAGCTACAGGGAACACCTACGAGCAGTACTTC CSARATGNTYEQYF
. 10 TRBJ2-3 TRBV10-1 many TGCGCCAGCAGGAGTGATACGCAGTATTTT CASRSDTQYF
TRBD1 14 TRBJ1-1 TRBV10-1 many TGCGCCAGCAGACCACAGGGGGCACGAACTGAAGCTTTCTTT CASRPQGARTEAFF
. 14 TRBJ2-7 TRBV5-1 . TGCGCCAGCAGCTTGGGGCCTAGCTGGAGGGCCTTGTACTTC CASSLGPSWRALYF
TRBD1 14 TRBJ2-3 TRBV29-1 many TGCAGCGTTGTCCATACAGGGGAATCAGATACGCAGTATTTT CSVVHTGESDTQYF
TRBD2 15 TRBJ2-1 TRBV3-1 many TGTGCCAGCAGCCAAGGCCTAGCGGGAGTATATGAGCAGTTCTTC CASSQGLAGVYEQFF
TRBD2 14 TRBJ2-1 TRBV6-5 . TGTGCCAGCAGTTTTAGCGGGGGTTACAATGAGCAGTTCTTC CASSFSGGYNEQFF
. 16 TRBJ1-5 TRBV20-1 . TGCAGTGCTAGAGATGCCGGGGGAAGCGTCAATCAGCCCCAGCATTTT CSARDAGGSVNQPQHF
. 15 TRBJ2-2 TRBV7-3 many TGTGCCAGCAGCTTAACGAGCGCGAACACCGGGGAGCTGTTTTTT CASSLTSANTGELFF
TRBD1 15 TRBJ2-1 TRBV5-6 . TGTGCCAGCAGCTTCGGGGACAGAGCTTACAATGAGCAGTTCTTC CASSFGDRAYNEQFF
. 14 TRBJ2-5 TRBV3-1 many TGTGCCAGCAGCCAAAGAGGAGGGGGCGAGACCCAGTACTTC CASSQRGGGETQYF
TRBD2 15 TRBJ2-7 TRBV15 few TGTGCCACCAGCTCTACACTAGCGGGGTTATACGAGCAGTACTTC CATSSTLAGLYEQYF
TRBD1 14 TRBJ2-3 TRBV7-2 many TGTGCCAGCAGCACCGGGACAGGTTCAGATACGCAGTATTTT CASSTGTGSDTQYF